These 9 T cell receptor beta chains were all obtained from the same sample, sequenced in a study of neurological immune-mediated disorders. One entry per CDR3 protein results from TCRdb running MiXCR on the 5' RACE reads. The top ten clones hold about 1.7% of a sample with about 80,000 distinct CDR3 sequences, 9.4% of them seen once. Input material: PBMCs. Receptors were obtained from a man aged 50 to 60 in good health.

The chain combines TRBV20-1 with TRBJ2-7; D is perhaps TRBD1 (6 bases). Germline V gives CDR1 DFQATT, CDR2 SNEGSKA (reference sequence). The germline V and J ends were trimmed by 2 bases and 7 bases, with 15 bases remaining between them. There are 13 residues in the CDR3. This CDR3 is CSARKQGSGEQYF. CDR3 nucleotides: TGCAGTGCTAGAAAACAGGGCTCGGGGGAGCAGTACTTC.

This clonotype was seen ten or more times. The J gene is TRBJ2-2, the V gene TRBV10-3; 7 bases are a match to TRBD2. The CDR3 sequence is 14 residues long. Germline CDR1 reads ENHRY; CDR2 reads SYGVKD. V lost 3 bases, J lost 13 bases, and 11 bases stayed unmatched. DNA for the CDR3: TGTGCCATCAGTGAAAGTCTAGCGGACCTGGGGCTGTTTTTT. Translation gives CAISESLADLGLFF.

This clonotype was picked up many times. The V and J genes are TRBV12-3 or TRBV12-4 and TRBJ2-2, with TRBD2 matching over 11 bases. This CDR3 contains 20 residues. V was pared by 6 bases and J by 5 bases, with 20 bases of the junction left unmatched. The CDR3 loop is CASSPRPGLAAARPTGELFF. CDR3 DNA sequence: TGTGCCAGCAGCCCGCGGCCGGGACTAGCGGCCGCGAGACCGACCGGGGAGCTGTTTTTT.

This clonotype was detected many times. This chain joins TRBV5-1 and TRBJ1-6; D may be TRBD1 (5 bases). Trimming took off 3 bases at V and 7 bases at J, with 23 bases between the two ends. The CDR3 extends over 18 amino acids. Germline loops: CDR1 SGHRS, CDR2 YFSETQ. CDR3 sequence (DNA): TGCGCCAGCAGCTCGATAGCCGGCGGGGCCGCGGTAAATTCACCCCTCCACTTT. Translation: CASSSIAGGAAVNSPLHF.

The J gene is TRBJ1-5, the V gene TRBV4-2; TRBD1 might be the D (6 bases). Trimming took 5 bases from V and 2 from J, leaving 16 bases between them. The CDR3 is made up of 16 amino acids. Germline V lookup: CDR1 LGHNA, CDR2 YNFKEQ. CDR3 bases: TGTGCCAGCAGCGACCCGAAAGGGGGAGGCAATCAGCCCCAGCATTTT. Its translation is CASSDPKGGGNQPQHF.

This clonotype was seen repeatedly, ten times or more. CDR3 in amino acids: CASSLTPGHSGYTF. In DNA, the CDR3 is TGTGCCAGCAGCTTAACTCCGGGGCACTCTGGCTACACCTTC. This chain joins TRBV7-3 and TRBJ1-2, with D perhaps matching TRBD1 (5 bases). Germline V gene sequence: CDR1 SGHTA, CDR2 FQGTGA. The CDR3 has 14 residues. Trimming shortened V by 0 bases and J by 7 bases, and 12 bases separated the two germline ends.

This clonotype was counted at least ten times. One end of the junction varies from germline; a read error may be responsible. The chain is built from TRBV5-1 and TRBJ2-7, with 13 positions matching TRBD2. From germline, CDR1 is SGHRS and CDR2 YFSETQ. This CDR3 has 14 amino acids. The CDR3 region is CASSDGLAGARLHF. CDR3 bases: TGCGCCAGCAGCGATGGACTAGCGGGGGCCCGCTTGCACTTC.

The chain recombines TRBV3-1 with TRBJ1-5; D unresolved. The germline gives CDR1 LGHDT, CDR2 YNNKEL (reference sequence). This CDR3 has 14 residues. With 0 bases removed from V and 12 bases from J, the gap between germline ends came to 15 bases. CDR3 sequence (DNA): TGTGCCAGCAGCCAAGATCAGGTCGGGCTGCTCCAGCATTTT. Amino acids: CASSQDQVGLLQHF.

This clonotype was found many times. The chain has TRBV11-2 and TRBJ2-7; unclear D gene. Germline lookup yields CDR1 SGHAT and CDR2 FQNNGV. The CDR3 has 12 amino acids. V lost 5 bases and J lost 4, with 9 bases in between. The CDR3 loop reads CASSPLKYEQYF. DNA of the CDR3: TGTGCCAGCAGCCCCCTCAAATACGAGCAGTACTTC.